A single sample gave rise to the 6 T cell receptor beta chains below, sequenced in a study of blood T cell repertoires in COVID-19. Here immunoSEQ multiplex PCR was the method, and the copy in TCRdb shows in-frame clones only, minus some. The table includes hundreds of thousands of clones, approximately 91% detected once. Sequenced input: peripheral blood. These TCRs come from a woman aged 50 to 65 with COVID-19, enrolled during active disease.

The chain couples TRBV12-5 to TRBJ1-5, with D uncertain. Trimming shortened V by 0 bases and J by 0 bases, and 24 bases separated the two germline ends. This CDR3 is 21 amino acids long. The germline V gene encodes CDR1 LGHNT and CDR2 FRNRAP. The CDR3 nucleotides are TGTGCTAGTGGTTTGGTCACTGATGGGAGGTCGCGACCCGATAGCAATCAGCCCCAGCATTTT. Residues: CASGLVTDGRSRPDSNQPQHF.

The chain employs TRBV19 and TRBJ2-2; 7 bases match TRBD1. The junction had 6 bases not matched to a gene; V was cut back by 3 bases and J by 5 bases. Germline CDR1 is LNHDA and CDR2 is SQIVND (reference sequence). The CDR3 is made up of 15 amino acids. CDR3 protein: CASSIAQGETGELFF. The CDR3 nucleotides are TGTGCCAGTAGTATTGCCCAGGGGGAGACCGGGGAGCTGTTTTTT.

This clone was seen once. This chain connects TRBV27 to TRBJ2-3, with 9 positions matching TRBD1. V lost 4 bases to trimming and J lost 4 bases; unmatched junction nucleotides: 6. There are 15 residues in the CDR3. Germline V gives CDR1 MNHEY, CDR2 SMNVEV (reference sequence). The CDR3 nucleotides read TGTGCCAGCAGTTCCCGGGACAGGGTAGCAGATACGCAGTATTTT. Its translation: CASSSRDRVADTQYF.

CDR3 sequence reads: CASSQGQSYEQYF. The CDR3 coding sequence is TGTGCCAGCAGTCAAGGACAGTCCTACGAGCAGTACTTC. The chain couples TRBV7-8 to TRBJ2-7, with D perhaps matching TRBD1 (6 bases). The CDR3 totals 13 residues. Trimming removed 6 bases from V and 1 base from J, with 10 bases in between. Germline lookup yields CDR1 SGHVS and CDR2 FQNEAQ.

The V gene is TRBV7-2, the J gene TRBJ2-7, with 8 bases fitting TRBD1. J lost 13 bases, V lost 4 bases, and 12 bases had no gene match. The germline CDR1 and CDR2 sequences are SGHTA and FQGNSA. The CDR3 length is 13 residues. The CDR3 coding sequence is TGTGCCAGCAGCTCCTTCCTTCGGGACAGGCCCTACTTC. It codes for CASSSFLRDRPYF.

The rearrangement links TRBV13 to TRBJ1-2; 8 nucleotides line up with TRBD1. This CDR3 has 14 residues. CDR1 is PRHDT and CDR2 is FYEKMQ in the germline V gene (reference sequence). The V and J ends lost 4 bases and 1 base, in that order; junction bases with no gene match: 2. The CDR3 is CASSSGQVNYGYTF. CDR3 nucleotides: TGTGCCAGCAGCTCGGGACAGGTTAACTATGGCTACACCTTC.